This T cell receptor beta chain was found in a study of blood T cell repertoires in COVID-19. As for the study in general: Material from acute and convalescent COVID-19 was sourced from the United States, Italy and Spain.

As regards this clone: Other DNA sequences from this sample encode an identical CDR3 as well.

V lost 4 bases and J 2 bases, leaving 7 bases between the germline ends. The germline gives CDR1 LGHDT, CDR2 YNNKEL (reference sequence). This CDR3 region has 13 residues. Authors' analysis steps: For nucleated cells, counts were estimated from reference gene primer amplification. Clones were read by immunoSEQ multiplex PCR, and TCRdb kept only the in-frame ones, dropping some. The V and J calls and clone size were taken over from that table, and D and trimming were inferred from the DNA. The data contain fewer than 300,000 clones, 85% of them singletons. This chain uses TRBV3-1 (or the pseudogene TRBV3-2) with TRBJ2-3, with no clear D. The sample taken for sequencing was peripheral blood. The TCR sequence derives from a man aged 50 to 60 with active or convalescent COVID-19. The CDR3 here is CASSPLSTDTQYF. As DNA, the CDR3 is TGTGCCAGCAGCCCCTTATCCACAGATACGCAGTATTTT.